This T cell receptor beta chain was observed in a study of blood T cell repertoires in COVID-19. About the study: The analysed material was cDNA or gDNA that came from T cells, B-cell-depleted T cells, or PBMCs.

The germline V gene encodes CDR1 ENHRY and CDR2 SYGVKD. The CDR3 runs 13 residues. V was cut by 0 bases and J by 8 bases, with 10 bases left in between. In the original analysis: The authors estimated nucleated cell counts from reference gene primer amplification. The protocol was immunoSEQ multiplex PCR, while the TCRdb copy is restricted to in-frame clones and leaves out a portion. V and J calls and clone size are those listed in that table; D and trimming were worked out from the DNA. The repertoire includes over 70,000 clones, 86% of them detected once, and roughly a sixth sits in the top ten. This chain joins TRBV10-3 and TRBJ1-2, with D hard to call. The sequencing input was peripheral blood. The TCR comes from a human donor in a cohort sampled during active COVID-19. This chain's CDR3 is CAISESEPGGYTF. In DNA, the CDR3 is TGTGCCATCAGTGAGTCTGAGCCAGGAGGCTACACCTTC.